The sequence of this TCR beta chain was determined in a study of response to subunit inactivated influenza vaccine. The CDR3 sequence is 16 residues long. CDR1 is DFQATT and CDR2 is SNEGSKA in the germline V gene (reference sequence). Trimming cost V 2 bases and J 0 bases, with 15 bases left between them. Regarding the study as a whole: Authors suggested seasonal influenza vaccinations each recruit few new T cells.

Turning to this clonotype: Its antigen is undetermined.

TCRdb re-analysed the RT-PCR reads in MiXCR, keeping a single row per CDR3 protein. The table lists roughly 150,000 distinct CDR3 sequences, under 13% of them singletons. The source material was non-naive T cells sorted from PBMCs, sampled roughly 46 days after vaccination. This chain uses TRBV20-1 with TRBJ2-3; perhaps D is TRBD1 or TRBD2 (5 bases each). The source is a man in his fifties or sixties who received an inactivated influenza vaccine. CDR3 nucleotide sequence: TGCAGTGCTAGAAAGATCCGGGGCATTAGCACAGATACGCAGTATTTT. Translation gives CSARKIRGISTDTQYF.